The clone carrying this TCR beta chain was observed a handful of times. Antigen: not known. This sample was included in a study of T cells in Graves' hyperthyroidism and ophthalmopathy. Study-wide points: Also found in blood were most expanded thyroid clonotypes above 0.001.

CDR1 LGHNA and CDR2 YNFKEQ come from the germline V gene. The CDR3 extends over 15 amino acids. V lost 0 bases and J 1 base, leaving 8 bases between the germline ends. Each patient was aged 18 to 65 and had newly diagnosed hyperthyroidism of under 2 months' duration. For the diagnoses, clinical symptoms, serum thyroxine and TRAb, thyroid ultrasound and orbital computed tomography were used. RNA transcripts served as the template for amplifying TCR beta CDR3 regions. In the first-round RT-PCR of the TCR CDR3, the HTBI primer set was used. Each CDR3 protein is one row after TCRdb ran MiXCR on the multiplex PCR reads. Of roughly 160,000 distinct CDR3 sequences in the sample, about a tenth are singletons; the top ten hold roughly 23%.

The chain has TRBV4-2 and TRBJ2-3; D is tentatively TRBD1 or TRBD2 (6 bases each). This receptor was taken from a woman aged 18-29 years with Graves' hyperthyroidism that later progressed to Graves' ophthalmopathy. The sequencing input was blood. The CDR3 nucleotides are TGTGCCAGCAGCCAAGATAGGGGGGGCACAGATACGCAGTATTTT. It codes for CASSQDRGGTDTQYF.